The table lists the clone carrying this T cell receptor beta chain with many counts. Its antigen is unidentified. TCR libraries were built in bulk with a published protocol and specific TCR primers. TCRdb used MiXCR to reprocess the PCR reads, holding one entry per CDR3 protein. The sample has around 460,000 distinct CDR3 sequences; about 25% are singletons. This CDR3 has 15 residues. CDR1 and CDR2 (germline): SEHNR, FQNEAQ (reference sequence). The V end lost 2 bases, the J end lost 1 base, and 9 bases lay between the germline ends. This entry belongs to a study of molecular identifiers for immune sequencing clone quantification. Naive CD8 T cells underwent sorting with the CD8+CD4-CCR7+CD45RA+ definition. Study-wide results and caveats: Clones with over 20 RNA copies captured over 97% of effector molecules but under 1% of naive ones.

V is TRBV7-9 and J is TRBJ2-4, with no clear D. Sequenced: naive CD8+ T cells from blood, with Jurkat cell RNA spiked in. Subset specified: FACS-sorted CD8+CD4-CCR7+CD45RA+ naive T cells. This TCR derives from a human donor in good health. Some libraries in this study had Jurkat cell RNA spiked in. The CDR3: CASSLSVGAKNIQYF. The CDR3 DNA follows: TGTGCCAGCAGCTTAAGCGTCGGGGCCAAAAACATTCAGTACTTC.